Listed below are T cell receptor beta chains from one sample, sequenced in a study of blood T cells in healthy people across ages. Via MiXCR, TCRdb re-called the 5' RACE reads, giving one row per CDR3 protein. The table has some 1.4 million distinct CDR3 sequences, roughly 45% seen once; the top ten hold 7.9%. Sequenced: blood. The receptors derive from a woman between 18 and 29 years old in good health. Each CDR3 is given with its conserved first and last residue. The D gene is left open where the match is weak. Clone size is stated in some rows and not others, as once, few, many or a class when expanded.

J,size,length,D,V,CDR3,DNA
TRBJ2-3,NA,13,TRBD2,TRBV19,CASSSTSGTTQYF,TGTGCCAGTAGTTCGACTAGCGGAACTACGCAGTATTTT
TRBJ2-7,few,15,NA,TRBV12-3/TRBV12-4,CASSFGRESSYEQYF,TGTGCCAGCAGTTTTGGACGGGAAAGCTCCTACGAGCAGTACTTC
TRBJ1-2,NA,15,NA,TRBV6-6,CASSYSGHSLYGYTF,TGTGCCAGCAGTTACTCGGGTCATAGTCTCTATGGCTACACCTTC
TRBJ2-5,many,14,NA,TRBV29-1,CSVDRDSESETQYF,TGCAGCGTTGATAGGGATTCGGAGTCGGAGACCCAGTACTTC
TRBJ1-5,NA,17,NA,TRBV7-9,CASSLVRTDYSNQPQHF,TGTGCCAGCAGCTTAGTTCGGACAGACTATAGCAATCAGCCCCAGCATTTT
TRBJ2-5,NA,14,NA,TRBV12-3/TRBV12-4,CASSHRSNQETQYF,TGTGCCAGCAGTCACAGGAGCAACCAAGAGACCCAGTACTTC
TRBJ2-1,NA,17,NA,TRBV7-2,CTSSFLGGGSSYNEQFF,TGTACCAGCAGCTTCCTCGGGGGCGGGAGCTCCTACAATGAGCAGTTCTTC
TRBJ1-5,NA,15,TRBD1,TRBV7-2,CASSPDRGQNQPQHF,TGTGCCAGCAGCCCCGACAGGGGGCAGAATCAGCCCCAGCATTTT
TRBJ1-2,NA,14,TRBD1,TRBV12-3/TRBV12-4,CASISRTGGVGYTF,TGTGCCAGCATCTCAAGAACAGGGGGCGTCGGCTACACCTTC
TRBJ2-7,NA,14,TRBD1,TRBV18,CASPTGTGNYEQYF,TGTGCCAGCCCCACCGGGACAGGAAACTACGAGCAGTACTTC